Below, 22 T cell receptor beta chains from the same sample are listed, as sequenced in a study of T-cell reconstitution after alpha-beta-depleted transplantation in children. Library preparation (for TCRbeta) was performed with unique molecular identifiers. MiXCR, applied by TCRdb to the PCR reads, yields one record per CDR3 protein. The table shows 490,000 or so distinct CDR3 sequences, with 12% occurring only once. The source was PBMCs from the stem cell graft donor, collected from the stem cell graft. These receptors originate from a human donor who donated a stem cell graft to a child with combined immunodeficiency.

J is TRBJ2-4 and V is TRBV28; 14 nucleotides align to TRBD2. CDR3 size: 14 residues. Trimming removed 6 bases from V and 15 bases from J; junction bases left unmatched: 10. Germline CDR1 MDHEN, CDR2 SYDVKM. CDR3 sequence: CASRGGGLAGEGYF. The CDR3 DNA sequence: TGTGCCAGCAGGGGTGGGGGACTAGCGGGGGAAGGGTACTTC.

The chain couples TRBV11-2 to TRBJ2-6; weak D call: TRBD2 (7 bases). The germline V gene has CDR1 SGHAT and CDR2 FQNNGV. This CDR3 comprises 17 residues. Trimming removed 0 bases at V and 0 bases at J, with 9 bases between. The CDR3 sequence is CASSLERGRSGANVLTF. Here the CDR3 DNA reads TGTGCCAGCAGCTTAGAGCGGGGGCGCTCTGGGGCCAACGTCCTGACTTTC.

This clonotype was observed a handful of times. V is TRBV4-3 and J is TRBJ2-1; 11 bases are shared with TRBD2. CDR3 length: 18 amino acids. Germline loops: CDR1 LGHNA, CDR2 YSLEER. Trimming cost V 0 bases and J 10 bases; bases outside gene matches: 14. CDR3 sequence reads: CASSQDRRGLAAQGEQFF. CDR3 DNA sequence: TGCGCCAGCAGCCAAGATAGGAGGGGACTAGCGGCCCAAGGGGAGCAGTTCTTC.

This clonotype occurred many times. This chain joins TRBV6-2 or TRBV6-3 and TRBJ2-2, with D possibly matching TRBD1 (6 bases). V lost 2 bases and J lost 7, with 11 bases in between. The CDR3 contains 14 residues. Looked up from germline, CDR1 is MNHEY and CDR2 is SVGEGT. CDR3 sequence: CASSYLAQGGELFF. CDR3 nucleotide sequence: TGTGCCAGCAGTTACCTGGCACAGGGCGGGGAGCTGTTTTTT.

The chain uses TRBV30 and TRBJ2-7; a possible D gene is TRBD2 (7 bases). The CDR3 has 12 amino acids. Germline-derived CDR1 and CDR2 are GTSNPN and SVGIG (reference sequence). V was pared by 3 bases and J by 6 bases, with 12 bases between. CDR3 loop: CAWRRGAAEQYF. In DNA, the CDR3 is TGTGCCTGGAGACGGGGGGCGGCCGAGCAGTACTTC.

This clonotype was counted only a few times. V and J are TRBV25-1 and TRBJ1-5, with D maybe TRBD1 (6 bases). Germline loops: CDR1 MGHDK, CDR2 SYGVNS. V shed 4 bases and J shed 7 bases, with 14 bases lying between them. The CDR3 spans 14 residues. The DNA for the CDR3 is TGTGCCAGCAGTGGGGGTATAGGGGGACAGCCCCAGCATTTT. Protein: CASSGGIGGQPQHF. Full variable domain (rest looked up from reference TRBV25-1 and TRBJ1-5): EADIYQTPRYLVIGTGKKITLECSQTMGHDKMYWYQQDPGMELHLIHYSYGVNSTEKGDLSSESTVSRIRTEHFPLTLESARPSHTSQYLCASSGGIGGQPQHFGDGTRLSIL.

The sample holds many counts of this clonotype. The chain links TRBV18 to TRBJ2-1; 11 bases line up with TRBD2. In germline, CDR1 is KGHSH, CDR2 LQKENI. This CDR3 region has 15 residues. Trimming at V came to 5 bases and at J to 4 bases, leaving 4 bases not matched to a gene. The CDR3 sequence is CASSSTSGKYNEQFF. The CDR3 DNA reads TGTGCCAGCTCATCGACTAGCGGGAAATACAATGAGCAGTTCTTC.

V is TRBV11-2 and J is TRBJ2-2; D remains ambiguous. The V and J ends lost 5 bases and 3 bases respectively, with 19 bases between them. CDR1 is SGHAT, CDR2 FQNNGV, per germline. The CDR3 is made up of 17 amino acids. The CDR3 reads CASSPALRYGYTGELFF. In DNA, the CDR3 is TGTGCCAGCAGCCCAGCCCTACGTTACGGGTACACCGGGGAGCTGTTTTTT.

This clonotype was found many times. The chain uses TRBV12-3 or TRBV12-4 and TRBJ2-2, with 8 bases identical to TRBD1. The CDR3 covers 14 residues. After removal of 5 bases from V and 5 bases from J, the junction contained 4 bases not matched to a gene. CDR3 nucleotides: TGTGCCAGCAGTAGGGACAGGAGGACCGGGGAGCTGTTTTTT. It translates to CASSRDRRTGELFF.

On this clonotype: Without the conserved terminal phenylalanine or tryptophan, this CDR3 likely stems from a read error. This rearrangement joins TRBV4-2 to TRBJ2-5; 15 nucleotides match TRBD2. Trimming at V came to 8 bases and at J to 3 bases, leaving 10 bases not matched to a gene. The CDR3 contains 17 residues. Germline CDR1 LGHNA, CDR2 YNFKEQ. The chain's CDR3 is CASGPGLAGGEEETQYL. The CDR3 region has the DNA TGTGCCAGCGGCCCGGGACTAGCGGGAGGAGAAGAAGAGACCCAGTACCTC.

Many counts were recorded for this clonotype. The chain has TRBV11-2 and TRBJ2-2; TRBD2 matches at 9 bases. With V trimmed by 5 bases and J by 2 bases, 12 bases remained unmatched. This CDR3 is built from 18 residues. Germline CDR1 and CDR2: SGHAT and FQNNGV. This chain's CDR3 is CASSPRTSVEINTGELFF. In DNA, the CDR3 is TGTGCCAGCAGCCCCAGGACTAGCGTTGAGATTAACACCGGGGAGCTGTTTTTT.

The V gene is TRBV15, the J gene TRBJ1-1, with TRBD1 matching 7 bases. Germline V gene sequence: CDR1 LNHNV, CDR2 YYDKDF (reference sequence). V lost 0 bases, J lost 7 bases, and 8 bases stayed unmatched. CDR3 size: 15 residues. Here the CDR3 reads CATSRDQTGTDEAFF. The DNA for the CDR3 is TGTGCCACCAGCAGAGACCAGACAGGGACGGATGAAGCTTTCTTT.

The rearrangement uses TRBV29-1 and TRBJ2-7; D gene uncertain. The V gene lost 7 bases and the J gene lost 0 bases, with 13 bases spanning the gap. There are 13 residues in the CDR3. Per germline, CDR1 SQVTM and CDR2 ANQGSEA. CDR3 DNA: TGCAGCGCCGGGCCAGCGAGCTCCTACGAGCAGTACTTC. This sequence encodes CSAGPASSYEQYF.

This clonotype has ten or more counts. The chain is built from TRBV20-1 and TRBJ2-1; TRBD2 matches 9 bases. The CDR3 runs 16 residues. V lost 1 base, J lost 3 bases, and 7 bases stayed unmatched. The germline CDR1 and CDR2 sequences are DFQATT and SNEGSKA (reference sequence). CDR3 region: CSARVTSGPYYNEQFF. DNA of the CDR3: TGCAGTGCTAGAGTAACTAGCGGGCCTTACTACAATGAGCAGTTCTTC.

This clonotype has only a few counts. The CDR3 nucleotides read TGTGCCAGCAGCTTAGACTTCTTAGGCGGGGTCACAGATACGCAGTATTTT. It is translated as CASSLDFLGGVTDTQYF. This sequence joins TRBV11-2 and TRBJ2-3, with a tentative D call TRBD2 (6 bases). Germline V lookup: CDR1 SGHAT, CDR2 FQNNGV. The V end was cut by 0 bases, the J end by 2 bases, with 15 bases between. CDR3 length: 17 residues.

Only a few counts were recorded for this clonotype. The rearrangement joins TRBV4-2 to TRBJ2-1; 9 bases match TRBD2. Germline V CDR1 and CDR2: LGHNA, YNFKEQ. V lost 0 bases and J lost 15; bases outside the gene matches: 9. The CDR3 sequence is 14 residues long. The CDR3 sequence: CASSQDWASGDRFF. CDR3 nucleotide sequence: TGTGCCAGCAGCCAAGATTGGGCTAGCGGGGACAGGTTCTTC.

This clonotype was seen only a few times. This chain links TRBV18 with TRBJ2-1; possible D gene TRBD1, 6 bases. The CDR3 is made up of 14 amino acids. Trimming left V 4 bases short and J 5 bases short, with 12 bases between. Germline CDR1 KGHSH, CDR2 LQKENI. The CDR3 coding sequence is TGTGCCAGCTCACGGTCAGGGGCCAACAATGAGCAGTTCTTC. It specifies CASSRSGANNEQFF.

This clonotype was detected only a few times. This chain links TRBV7-2 with TRBJ2-2, with 8 bases identical to TRBD2. Per germline, CDR1 SGHTA and CDR2 FQGNSA. With 5 bases clipped from V and 4 bases from J, the junction kept 3 bases outside the gene matches. The CDR3 contains 14 residues. CDR3 residues: CASSRLASTGELFF. The CDR3 DNA reads as TGTGCCAGCAGCCGACTAGCGAGCACCGGGGAGCTGTTTTTT.

The rearrangement joins TRBV7-6 to TRBJ2-3; 9 nucleotides match TRBD1. The CDR3 is 19 amino acids. V gave up 1 base and J gave up 1 base; unmatched junction bases: 12. CDR1 and CDR2 from the germline V gene are SGHVS and FNYEAQ. This chain's CDR3 is CASSLGVFRGTGRTDTQYF. The CDR3 nucleotides read TGTGCCAGCAGCTTAGGGGTCTTTCGGGGGACAGGGCGCACAGATACGCAGTATTTT.

The chain has TRBV4-2 and TRBJ2-1, with 12 nucleotides matching TRBD2. Germline CDR1 and CDR2: LGHNA and YNFKEQ. This CDR3 has 20 residues. The V and J ends lost 4 bases and 0 bases, in that order; junction bases with no gene match: 13. This CDR3 is CASSREQSLAGGSSYNEQFF. CDR3 bases: TGTGCCAGCAGCCGAGAACAATCCCTAGCGGGGGGGAGCTCCTACAATGAGCAGTTCTTC.

The table lists this clonotype with many counts. CDR3 coding DNA: TGTGCCATCAGTGAGTCGGGTAGGGGTACGCAGTATTTT. Encoded protein: CAISESGRGTQYF. The V call is TRBV10-3, the J call TRBJ2-3; TRBD1 is a possible D gene (5 bases). The CDR3 is made up of 13 amino acids. The V end was cut by 0 bases, the J end by 8 bases, with 9 bases between. Germline-derived CDR1 and CDR2 are ENHRY and SYGVKD.

There are a few counts of this clonotype. This sequence joins TRBV7-9 and TRBJ2-3, with 8 bases matching TRBD2. The CDR3 has 15 amino acids. With 5 bases clipped from V and 4 bases from J, the junction kept 8 bases outside the gene matches. Germline V CDR1 and CDR2: SEHNR, FQNEAQ (reference sequence). Here the CDR3 DNA reads TGTGCCAGCAGCCCAAGCGGGAGACGGGCAGATACGCAGTATTTT. This codes for CASSPSGRRADTQYF. Based on the CDR3 plus reference TRBV7-9 and TRBJ2-3, the full variable domain is DTGVSQNPRHKITKRGQNVTFRCDPISEHNRLYWYRQTLGQGPEFLTYFQNEAQLEKSRLLSDRFSAERPKGSFSTLEIQRTEQGDSAMYLCASSPSGRRADTQYFGPGTRLTVL.